A single sample is the source of the 7 T cell receptor beta chains below, sequenced in a study of cytotoxic CD8 clonotypes in ibrutinib-treated CLL. Clones were sequenced by immunoSEQ multiplex PCR, and TCRdb holds only the in-frame ones, with some missing. The sample lists about 76,000 clones; over 80% were seen once. Material: PBMCs, obtained after 24 months of ibrutinib treatment. The receptors stem from a human donor with chronic lymphocytic leukemia.

The V call is TRBV18, the J call TRBJ1-3, with D unclear. The CDR3 spans 18 residues. Trimming cost V 1 base and J 0 bases, with 16 bases left between them. CDR1 is KGHSH and CDR2 is LQKENI in the germline V gene. CDR3 DNA sequence: TGTGCCAGCTCACCACTCCCTTGGGCGAGTCGCTCTGGAAACACCATATATTTT. Amino acids: CASSPLPWASRSGNTIYF.

The sample holds one count of this clone. The chain couples TRBV6-1 to TRBJ2-5, with D hard to call. The germline V gene has CDR1 MNHNS and CDR2 SASEGT. There are 13 residues in the CDR3. V was shortened by 4 bases and J by 5 bases, with 11 bases between the two germline ends. CDR3 residues: CASSGPRLETQYF. DNA of the CDR3: TGTGCCAGCAGTGGACCGCGTCTGGAGACCCAGTACTTC.

The V call is TRBV6-1, the J call TRBJ1-5, with 7 bases identical to TRBD1. CDR3 length: 13 residues. CDR1 and CDR2 (germline): MNHNS, SASEGT. The trim removed 8 bases at V and 5 bases at J, leaving 6 bases unmatched. DNA for the CDR3: TGTGCCAGCCTGGGACAGCCTTATCAGCCCCAGCATTTT. It yields the protein CASLGQPYQPQHF.

This clone has more than one count but fewer than ten. The chain uses TRBV20-1 and TRBJ2-7, with 7 positions matching TRBD2. The CDR3 covers 11 residues. The V segment lost 5 bases and the J segment 5 bases; nucleotides outside the gene matches: 3. Germline assignment: CDR1 DFQATT and CDR2 SNEGSKA (reference sequence). CDR3 in amino acids: CSASTSNEQYF. Here the CDR3 DNA reads TGCAGTGCTTCGACTAGCAACGAGCAGTACTTC.

This clone was detected only a few times. V is TRBV15 and J is TRBJ1-1, with unresolved D. CDR3 length equals 13 residues. V was trimmed by 1 base and J by 14 bases, leaving 17 bases between them. Germline V gene sequence: CDR1 LNHNV, CDR2 YYDKDF (reference sequence). The CDR3 here is CATSRGGESYGFF. The CDR3 DNA sequence: TGTGCCACCAGCAGAGGAGGTGAGAGTTACGGCTTCTTT.

The chain has TRBV28 and TRBJ1-4, with 9 bases aligning to TRBD1. Trimming removed 5 bases from V and 8 bases from J; junction bases left unmatched: 12. The germline V gene encodes CDR1 MDHEN and CDR2 SYDVKM. The CDR3 totals 16 residues. CDR3 loop: CASSLLPTGGQEKLFF. The CDR3 DNA reads TGTGCCAGCAGTCTACTTCCGACAGGGGGACAAGAAAAACTGTTTTTT.

The chain couples TRBV9 to TRBJ2-1; D remains ambiguous. Germline CDR1 is SGDLS and CDR2 is YYNGEE. The CDR3 has 15 residues. The germline V and J ends were trimmed by 1 base and 3 bases, with 11 bases remaining between them. CDR3 in amino acids: CASSVHCPSYNEQFF. CDR3 sequence (DNA): TGTGCCAGCAGCGTACATTGTCCGAGCTACAATGAGCAGTTCTTC.